This T cell receptor beta chain derives from a study of OX40 agonist ivuxolimab in advanced cancers. Study background: Partial responses occurred in three patients (one hepatocellular carcinoma, two cutaneous melanoma). Overall study results and limits: Still undetermined is the antigen specificity of the expanded peripheral T cells.

The germline gives CDR1 MNHEY, CDR2 SMNVEV (reference sequence). CDR3 length: 13 residues. The V gene end was trimmed by 5 bases and the J gene end by 7 bases; junction bases not matched to a gene: 6. TCRdb keeps only in-frame clones here, not all; method: immunoSEQ multiplex PCR. This sample carries tens of thousands of clones, about 86% of them seen once, and the ten largest clones take over 0.7%. This clone has only a few counts. Its specificity is not known. The rearrangement uses TRBV27 and TRBJ2-7; TRBD1 matches at 9 bases. The origin of this receptor is an adult with an advanced solid tumor such as melanoma, head and neck, liver or kidney cancer. The sample in question was CD4+ or CD8+ T cells sorted from blood, obtained in a trial of the OX40 agonist ivuxolimab. CDR3 sequence: CASSHGQGQEQYF. The CDR3 DNA reads TGTGCCAGCAGTCACGGACAGGGGCAGGAGCAGTACTTC.